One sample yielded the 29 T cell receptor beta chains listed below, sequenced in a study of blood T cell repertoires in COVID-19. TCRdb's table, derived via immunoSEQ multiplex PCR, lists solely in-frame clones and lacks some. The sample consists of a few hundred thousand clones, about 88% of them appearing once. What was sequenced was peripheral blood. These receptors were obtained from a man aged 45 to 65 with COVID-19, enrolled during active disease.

Here the CDR3 reads CASWQWGSSSGNTIYF. CDR3 DNA sequence: TGTGCCAGCTGGCAGTGGGGCTCAAGCTCTGGAAACACCATATATTTT. The chain joins TRBV5-4 to TRBJ1-3, with D possibly being TRBD1 (5 bases). The V gene's germline CDR1 is SGHNT and CDR2 YYREEE (reference sequence). Trimming removed 7 bases at V and 0 bases at J, with 17 bases between. This CDR3 has 16 amino acids.

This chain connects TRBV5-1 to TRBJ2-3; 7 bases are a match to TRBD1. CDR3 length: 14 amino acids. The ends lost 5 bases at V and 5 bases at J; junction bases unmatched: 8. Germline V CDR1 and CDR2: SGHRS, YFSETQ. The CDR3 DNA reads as TGCGCCAGCAGGGCAGGAAGGGGGCAAGATACGCAGTATTTT. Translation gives CASRAGRGQDTQYF.

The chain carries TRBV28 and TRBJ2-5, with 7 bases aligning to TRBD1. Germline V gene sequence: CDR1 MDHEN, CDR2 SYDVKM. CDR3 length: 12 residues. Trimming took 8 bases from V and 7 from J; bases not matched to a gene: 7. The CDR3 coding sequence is TGTGCCAGCTGGACAGGAATGGGGACCCAGTACTTC. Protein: CASWTGMGTQYF.

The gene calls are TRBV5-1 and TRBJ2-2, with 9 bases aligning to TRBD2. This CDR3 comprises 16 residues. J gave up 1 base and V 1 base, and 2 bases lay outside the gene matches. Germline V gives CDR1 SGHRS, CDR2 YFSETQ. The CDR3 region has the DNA TGCGCCAGCAGCTTGCAGACTAGCGGGAACACCGGGGAGCTGTTTTTT. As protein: CASSLQTSGNTGELFF.

The DNA of the CDR3 is TGTGCCAGCAGTCCCCTGTCTAGCGGGGGCTACAGTCGTCGGTATTTT. Translation gives CASSPLSSGGYSRRYF. This rearrangement joins TRBV27 to TRBJ2-3; 10 positions agree with TRBD2. The germline V gene has CDR1 MNHEY and CDR2 SMNVEV (reference sequence). V shed 5 bases and J 14 bases; nucleotides not matched to a gene: 19. CDR3 length: 16 residues.

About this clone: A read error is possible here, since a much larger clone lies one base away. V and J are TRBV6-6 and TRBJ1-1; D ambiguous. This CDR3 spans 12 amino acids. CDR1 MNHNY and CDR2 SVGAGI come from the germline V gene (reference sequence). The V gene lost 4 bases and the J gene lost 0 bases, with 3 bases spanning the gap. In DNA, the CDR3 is TGTGCCAGCAGTTCCATGAACACTGAAGCTTTCTTT. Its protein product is CASSSMNTEAFF.

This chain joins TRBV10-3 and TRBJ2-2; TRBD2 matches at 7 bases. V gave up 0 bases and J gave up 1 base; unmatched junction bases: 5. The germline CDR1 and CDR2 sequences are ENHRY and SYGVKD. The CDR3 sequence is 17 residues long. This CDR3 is CAISESAGVGNTGELFF. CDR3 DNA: TGTGCCATCAGTGAGTCTGCGGGGGTCGGGAACACCGGGGAGCTGTTTTTT.

CDR3 residues: CASSGLAQAETQYF. DNA for the CDR3: TGTGCCAGCAGTGGGCTAGCCCAAGCTGAGACCCAGTACTTC. The gene calls are TRBV7-2 and TRBJ2-5; D is possibly TRBD2 (5 bases). V was clipped by 6 bases and J by 5 bases, with 16 bases between them. Germline-derived CDR1 and CDR2 are SGHTA and FQGNSA. The CDR3 runs 14 residues.

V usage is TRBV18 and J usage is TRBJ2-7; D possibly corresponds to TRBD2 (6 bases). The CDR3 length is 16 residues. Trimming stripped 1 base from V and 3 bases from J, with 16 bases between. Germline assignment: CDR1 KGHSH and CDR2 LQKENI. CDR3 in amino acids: CASSPREDTFIYEQYF. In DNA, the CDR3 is TGTGCCAGCTCACCACGGGAGGACACCTTTATCTACGAGCAGTACTTC.

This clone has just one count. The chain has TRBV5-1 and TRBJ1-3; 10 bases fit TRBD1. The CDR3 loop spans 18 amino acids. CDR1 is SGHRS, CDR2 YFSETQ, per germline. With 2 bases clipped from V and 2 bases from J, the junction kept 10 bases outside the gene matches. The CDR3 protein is CASSFQGQGLQAGNTIYF. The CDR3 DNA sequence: TGCGCCAGCAGCTTTCAGGGACAGGGGTTACAAGCTGGAAACACCATATATTTT.

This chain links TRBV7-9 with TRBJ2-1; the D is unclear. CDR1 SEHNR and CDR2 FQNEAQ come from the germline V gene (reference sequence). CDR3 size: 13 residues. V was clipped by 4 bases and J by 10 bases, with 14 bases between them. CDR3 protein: CASSSTGLNEQFF. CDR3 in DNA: TGTGCCAGCAGCTCTACTGGTCTGAACGAGCAGTTCTTC.

DNA of the CDR3: TGTGCCAGCAAGGACAGGGGAGACATTCAGTACTTC. Protein product: CASKDRGDIQYF. The chain is built from TRBV2 and TRBJ2-4; 9 bases agree with TRBD1. The CDR3 is made up of 12 amino acids. V lost 7 bases to trimming and J lost 8 bases; unmatched junction nucleotides: 3. Germline V gives CDR1 SNHLY, CDR2 FYNNEI. Looking up the rest from reference TRBV2 and TRBJ2-4 gives the full variable domain: EPEVTQTPSHQVTQMGQEVILRCVPISNHLYFYWYRQILGQKVEFLVSFYNNEISEKSEIFDDQFSVERPDGSNFTLKIRSTKLEDSAMYFCASKDRGDIQYFGAGTRLSVL.

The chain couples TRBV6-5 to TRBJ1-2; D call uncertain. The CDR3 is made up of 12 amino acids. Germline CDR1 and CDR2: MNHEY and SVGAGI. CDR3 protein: CASGPLRYGYTF. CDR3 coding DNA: TGTGCAAGCGGCCCCCTCCGCTATGGCTACACCTTC.

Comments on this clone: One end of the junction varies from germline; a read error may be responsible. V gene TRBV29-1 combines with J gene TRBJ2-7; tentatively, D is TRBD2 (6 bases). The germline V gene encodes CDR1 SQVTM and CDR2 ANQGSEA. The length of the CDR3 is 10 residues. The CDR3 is CSATTVPGSF. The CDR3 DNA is TGCAGCGCGACGACAGTCCCCGGGAGCTTC.

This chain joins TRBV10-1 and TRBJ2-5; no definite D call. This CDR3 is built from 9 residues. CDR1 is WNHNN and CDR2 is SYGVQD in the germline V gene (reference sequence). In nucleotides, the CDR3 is TGCGGTCTCAGAGAGACCCAGTACTTC. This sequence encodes CGLRETQYF.

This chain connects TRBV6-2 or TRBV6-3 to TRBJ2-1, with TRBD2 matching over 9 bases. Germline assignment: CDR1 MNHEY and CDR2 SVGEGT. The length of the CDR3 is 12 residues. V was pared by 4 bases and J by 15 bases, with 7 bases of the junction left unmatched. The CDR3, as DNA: TGTGCCAGCAGTTTACTCGGGACTAGCCCGTTCTTC. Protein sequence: CASSLLGTSPFF.

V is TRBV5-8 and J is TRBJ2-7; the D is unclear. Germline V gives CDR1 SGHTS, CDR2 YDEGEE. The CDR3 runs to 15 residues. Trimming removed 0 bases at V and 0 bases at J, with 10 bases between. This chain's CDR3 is CASSLASSPSYEQYF. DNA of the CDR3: TGTGCCAGCAGCTTGGCGTCGTCCCCCTCCTACGAGCAGTACTTC.

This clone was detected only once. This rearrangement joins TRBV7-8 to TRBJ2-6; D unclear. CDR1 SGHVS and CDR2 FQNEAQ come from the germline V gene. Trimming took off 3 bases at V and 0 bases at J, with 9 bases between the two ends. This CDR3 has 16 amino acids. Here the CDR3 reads CASSFAISSGANVLTF. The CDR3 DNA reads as TGTGCCAGCAGCTTTGCTATAAGCTCTGGGGCCAACGTCCTGACTTTC.

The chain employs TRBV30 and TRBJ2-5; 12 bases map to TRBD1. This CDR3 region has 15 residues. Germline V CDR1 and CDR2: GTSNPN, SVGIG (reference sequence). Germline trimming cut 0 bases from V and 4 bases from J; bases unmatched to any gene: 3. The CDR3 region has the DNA TGTGCCTGGAGTGTGGGACAGGGGGCCAGAGAGACCCAGTACTTC. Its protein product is CAWSVGQGARETQYF.

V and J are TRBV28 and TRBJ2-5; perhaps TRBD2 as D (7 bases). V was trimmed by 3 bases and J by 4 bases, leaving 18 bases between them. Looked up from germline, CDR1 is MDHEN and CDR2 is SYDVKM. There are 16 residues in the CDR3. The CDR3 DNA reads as TGTGCCAGCAGTTTCCCTAGGGGGGGGTCGTCAGAGACCCAGTACTTC. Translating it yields CASSFPRGGSSETQYF.

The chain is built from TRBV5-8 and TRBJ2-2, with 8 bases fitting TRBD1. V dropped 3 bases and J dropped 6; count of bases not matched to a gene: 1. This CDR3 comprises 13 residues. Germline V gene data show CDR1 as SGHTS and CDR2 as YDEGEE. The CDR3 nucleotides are TGTGCCAGCAGCTCGGGACAGGCCGGGGAGCTGTTTTTT. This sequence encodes CASSSGQAGELFF.

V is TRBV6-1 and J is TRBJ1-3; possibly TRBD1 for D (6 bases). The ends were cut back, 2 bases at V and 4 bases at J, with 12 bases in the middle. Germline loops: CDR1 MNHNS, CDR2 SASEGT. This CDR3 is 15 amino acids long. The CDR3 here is CASSETAGAGNTIYF. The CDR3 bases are TGTGCCAGCAGTGAAACGGCAGGGGCAGGAAACACCATATATTTT.

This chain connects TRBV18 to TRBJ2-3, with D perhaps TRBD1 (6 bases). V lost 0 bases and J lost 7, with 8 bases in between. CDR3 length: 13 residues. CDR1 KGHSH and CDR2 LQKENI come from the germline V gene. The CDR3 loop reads CASSPPTGNTQYF. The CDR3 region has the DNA TGTGCCAGCTCACCACCCACAGGGAATACGCAGTATTTT.

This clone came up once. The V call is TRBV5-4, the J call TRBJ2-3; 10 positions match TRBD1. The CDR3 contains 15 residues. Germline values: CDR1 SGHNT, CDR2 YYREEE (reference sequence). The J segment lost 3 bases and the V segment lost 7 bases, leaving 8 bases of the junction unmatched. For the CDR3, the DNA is TGTGCCAGCGTCCCCCGGGACAGGGGAACAGATACGCAGTATTTT. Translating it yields CASVPRDRGTDTQYF.

In nucleotides, the CDR3 is TGTGCCAGTAGTCCGTCAGGGCGGAACACTGAAGCTTTCTTT. Residues: CASSPSGRNTEAFF. V and J are TRBV19 and TRBJ1-1; D perhaps matches TRBD1 (5 bases). V shed 5 bases and J shed 1 base, with 11 bases lying between them. CDR1 LNHDA and CDR2 SQIVND come from the germline V gene (reference sequence). This CDR3 is 14 amino acids long.

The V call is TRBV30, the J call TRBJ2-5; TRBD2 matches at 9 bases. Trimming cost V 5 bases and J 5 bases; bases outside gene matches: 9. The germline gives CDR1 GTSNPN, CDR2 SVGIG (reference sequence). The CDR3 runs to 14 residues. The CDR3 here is CAWGRGGQTETQYF. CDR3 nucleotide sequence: TGTGCCTGGGGGCGGGGGGGCCAGACGGAGACCCAGTACTTC. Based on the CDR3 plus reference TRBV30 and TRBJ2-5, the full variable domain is SQTIHQWPATLVQPVGSPLSLECTVEGTSNPNLYWYRQAAGRGLQLLFYSVGIGQISSEVPQNLSASRPQDRQFILSSKKLLLSDSGFYLCAWGRGGQTETQYFGPGTRLLVL.

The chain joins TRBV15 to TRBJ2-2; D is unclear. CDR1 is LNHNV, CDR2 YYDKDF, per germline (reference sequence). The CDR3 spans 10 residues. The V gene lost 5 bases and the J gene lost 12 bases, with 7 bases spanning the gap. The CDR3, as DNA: TGTGCCACCAGCCCAGGTCAGCTGTTTTTT. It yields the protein CATSPGQLFF.

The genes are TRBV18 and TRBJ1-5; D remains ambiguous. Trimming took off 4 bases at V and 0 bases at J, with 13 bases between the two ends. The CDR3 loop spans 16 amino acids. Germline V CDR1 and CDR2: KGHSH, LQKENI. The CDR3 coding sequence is TGTGCCAGCTCACGCGGGCCATGGGATAGCAATCAGCCCCAGCATTTT. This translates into CASSRGPWDSNQPQHF.

CDR3 protein: CASSQTTGVTETQYF. CDR3 DNA: TGTGCCAGCAGCCAAACGACAGGGGTAACGGAGACCCAGTACTTC. V and J are TRBV7-8 and TRBJ2-5, with 8 nucleotides matching TRBD1. This CDR3 is built from 15 residues. With V trimmed by 5 bases and J by 5 bases, 10 bases remained unmatched. Germline CDR1 SGHVS, CDR2 FQNEAQ.